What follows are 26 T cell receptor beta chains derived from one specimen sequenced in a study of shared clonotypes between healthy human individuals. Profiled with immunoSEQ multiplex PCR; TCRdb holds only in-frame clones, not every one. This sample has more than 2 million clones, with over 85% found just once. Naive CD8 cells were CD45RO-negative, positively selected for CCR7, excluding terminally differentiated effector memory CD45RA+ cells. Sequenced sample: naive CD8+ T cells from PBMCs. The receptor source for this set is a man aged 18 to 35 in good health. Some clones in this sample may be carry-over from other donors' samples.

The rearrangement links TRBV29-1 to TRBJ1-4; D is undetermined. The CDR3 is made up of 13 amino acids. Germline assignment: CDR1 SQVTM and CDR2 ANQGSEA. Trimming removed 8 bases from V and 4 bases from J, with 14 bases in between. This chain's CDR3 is CSTTSGVNEKLFF. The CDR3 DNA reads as TGCAGCACCACCTCTGGGGTTAATGAAAAACTGTTTTTT.

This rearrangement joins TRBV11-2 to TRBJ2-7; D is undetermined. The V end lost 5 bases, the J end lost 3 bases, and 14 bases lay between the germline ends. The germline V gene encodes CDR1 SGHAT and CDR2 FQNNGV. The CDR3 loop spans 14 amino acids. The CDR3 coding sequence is TGTGCCAGCAGCCAAAGACTCGCTATCTACGAGCAGTACTTC. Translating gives CASSQRLAIYEQYF.

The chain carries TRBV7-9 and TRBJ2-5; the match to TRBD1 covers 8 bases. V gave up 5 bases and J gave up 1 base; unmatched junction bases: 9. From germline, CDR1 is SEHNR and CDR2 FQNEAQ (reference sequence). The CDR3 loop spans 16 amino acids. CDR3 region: CASSPKLTGAQETQYF. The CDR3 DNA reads TGTGCCAGCAGCCCTAAGTTGACAGGGGCCCAAGAGACCCAGTACTTC.

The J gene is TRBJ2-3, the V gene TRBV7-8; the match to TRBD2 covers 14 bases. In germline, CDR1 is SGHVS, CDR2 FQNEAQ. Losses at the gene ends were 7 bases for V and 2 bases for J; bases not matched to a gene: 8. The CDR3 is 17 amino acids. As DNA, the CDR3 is TGTGCCAGCACCCTAGGACTAGCGGGAGGACACACAGATACGCAGTATTTT. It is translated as CASTLGLAGGHTDTQYF.

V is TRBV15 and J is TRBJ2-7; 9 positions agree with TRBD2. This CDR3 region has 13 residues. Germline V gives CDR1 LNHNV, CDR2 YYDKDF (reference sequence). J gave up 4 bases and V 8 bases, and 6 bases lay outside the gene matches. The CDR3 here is CATSTSGVYEQYF. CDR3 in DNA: TGTGCCACCTCGACTAGCGGAGTATACGAGCAGTACTTC.

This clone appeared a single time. As DNA, the CDR3 is TGTGCCAGCAGCCGCGGATGGGCGGGAGACAATGAGCAGTTCTTC. Amino acids: CASSRGWAGDNEQFF. V and J are TRBV5-6 and TRBJ2-1; 7 bases agree with TRBD2. Germline V CDR1 and CDR2: SGHDT, YYEEEE. The CDR3 is made up of 15 amino acids. J gave up 5 bases and V 4 bases, and 9 bases lay outside the gene matches.

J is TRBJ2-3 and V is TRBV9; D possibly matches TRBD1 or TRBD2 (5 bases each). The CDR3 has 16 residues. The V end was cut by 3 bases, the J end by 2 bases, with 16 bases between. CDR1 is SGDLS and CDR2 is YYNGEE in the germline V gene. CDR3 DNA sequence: TGTGCCAGCAGCGACAGGAGGATAAGGGCCACAGATACGCAGTATTTT. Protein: CASSDRRIRATDTQYF.

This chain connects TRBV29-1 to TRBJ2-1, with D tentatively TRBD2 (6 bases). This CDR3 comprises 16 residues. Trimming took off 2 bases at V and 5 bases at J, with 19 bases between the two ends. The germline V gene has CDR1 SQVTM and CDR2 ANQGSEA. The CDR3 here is CSVELTGGTSHNEQFF. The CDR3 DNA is TGCAGCGTTGAATTGACCGGCGGGACGAGCCACAATGAGCAGTTCTTC.

Here the CDR3 DNA reads TGTGCCAGCACACACGGGGGGATGAACACTGAAGCTTTCTTT. This translates into CASTHGGMNTEAFF. V gene TRBV19 combines with J gene TRBJ1-1; perhaps TRBD1 as D (5 bases). V lost 9 bases and J lost 0, with 14 bases in between. Germline CDR1 and CDR2: LNHDA and SQIVND (reference sequence). The CDR3 runs to 14 residues.

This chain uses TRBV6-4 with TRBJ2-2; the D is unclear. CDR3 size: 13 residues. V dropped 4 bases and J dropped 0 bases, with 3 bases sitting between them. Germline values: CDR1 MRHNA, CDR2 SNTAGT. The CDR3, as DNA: TGTGCCAGCAGTGCCGCGAACACCGGGGAGCTGTTTTTT. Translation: CASSAANTGELFF.

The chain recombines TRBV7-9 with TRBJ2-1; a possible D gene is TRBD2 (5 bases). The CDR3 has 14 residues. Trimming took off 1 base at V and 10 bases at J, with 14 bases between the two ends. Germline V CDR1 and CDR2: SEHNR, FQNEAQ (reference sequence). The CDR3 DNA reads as TGTGCCAGCAGCTTAGTGGTGGGAGTAAGGGAGCAGTTCTTC. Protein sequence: CASSLVVGVREQFF.

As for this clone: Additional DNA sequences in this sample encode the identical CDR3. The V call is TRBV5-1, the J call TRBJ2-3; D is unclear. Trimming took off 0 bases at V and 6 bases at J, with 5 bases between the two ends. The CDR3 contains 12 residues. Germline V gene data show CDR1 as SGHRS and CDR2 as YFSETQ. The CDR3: CASSLAADTQYF. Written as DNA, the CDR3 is TGCGCCAGCAGCTTGGCGGCCGATACGCAGTATTTT.

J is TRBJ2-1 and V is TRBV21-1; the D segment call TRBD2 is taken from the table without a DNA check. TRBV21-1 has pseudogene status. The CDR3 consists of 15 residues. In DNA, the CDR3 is TGTGCCAGCAGCAAAGCTTATTCGGGGTACAATGAGCAGTTCTTC. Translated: CASSKAYSGYNEQFF.

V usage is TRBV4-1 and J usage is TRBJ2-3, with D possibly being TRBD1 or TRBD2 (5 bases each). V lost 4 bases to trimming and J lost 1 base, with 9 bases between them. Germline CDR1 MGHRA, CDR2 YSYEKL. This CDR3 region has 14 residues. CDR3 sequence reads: CASSRVGGTDTQYF. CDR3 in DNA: TGCGCCAGCAGCCGAGTGGGGGGCACAGATACGCAGTATTTT.

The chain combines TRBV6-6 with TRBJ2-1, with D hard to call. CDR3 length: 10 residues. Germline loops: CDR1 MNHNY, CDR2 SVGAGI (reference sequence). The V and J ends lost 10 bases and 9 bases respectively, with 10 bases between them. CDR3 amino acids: CAMGRSEQFF. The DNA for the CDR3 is TGTGCCATGGGTAGGAGTGAGCAGTTCTTC.

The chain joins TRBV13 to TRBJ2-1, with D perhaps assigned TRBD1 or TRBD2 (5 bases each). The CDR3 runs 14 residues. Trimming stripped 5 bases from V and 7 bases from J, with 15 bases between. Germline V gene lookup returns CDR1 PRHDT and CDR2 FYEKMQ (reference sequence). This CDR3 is CASSPRGRWNEQFF. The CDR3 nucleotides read TGTGCCAGCAGCCCACGGGGACGATGGAATGAGCAGTTCTTC. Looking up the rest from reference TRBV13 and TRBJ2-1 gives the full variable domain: AAGVIQSPRHLIKEKRETATLKCYPIPRHDTVYWYQQGPGQDPQFLISFYEKMQSDKGSIPDRFSAQQFSDYHSELNMSSLELGDSALYFCASSPRGRWNEQFFGPGTRLTVL.

The CDR3 region has the DNA TGTGCCAGCAGCGTACAGGCTACCCAATCCTACGAGCAGTACTTC. It is translated as CASSVQATQSYEQYF. V is TRBV9 and J is TRBJ2-7, with D unresolved. Germline V gene sequence: CDR1 SGDLS, CDR2 YYNGEE. V lost 1 base and J 1 base, leaving 12 bases between the germline ends. The CDR3 is 15 amino acids.

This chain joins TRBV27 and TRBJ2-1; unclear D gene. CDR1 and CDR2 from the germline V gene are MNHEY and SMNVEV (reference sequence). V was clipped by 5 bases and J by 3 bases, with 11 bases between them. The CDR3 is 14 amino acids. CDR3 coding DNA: TGTGCCAGCAGTCCAGACGTTTTCTACAATGAGCAGTTCTTC. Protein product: CASSPDVFYNEQFF.

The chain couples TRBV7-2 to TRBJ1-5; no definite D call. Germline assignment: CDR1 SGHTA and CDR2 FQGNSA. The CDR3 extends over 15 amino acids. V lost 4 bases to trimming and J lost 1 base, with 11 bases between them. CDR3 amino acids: CASSSGLGSNQPQHF. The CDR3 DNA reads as TGTGCCAGCAGCTCCGGGCTGGGAAGCAATCAGCCCCAGCATTTT.

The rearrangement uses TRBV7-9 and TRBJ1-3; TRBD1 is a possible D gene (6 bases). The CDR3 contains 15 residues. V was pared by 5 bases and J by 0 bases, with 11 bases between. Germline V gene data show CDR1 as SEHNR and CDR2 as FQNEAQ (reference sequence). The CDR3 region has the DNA TGTGCCAGCAGCCAGGGGCCTCTCTCTGGAAACACCATATATTTT. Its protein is CASSQGPLSGNTIYF.

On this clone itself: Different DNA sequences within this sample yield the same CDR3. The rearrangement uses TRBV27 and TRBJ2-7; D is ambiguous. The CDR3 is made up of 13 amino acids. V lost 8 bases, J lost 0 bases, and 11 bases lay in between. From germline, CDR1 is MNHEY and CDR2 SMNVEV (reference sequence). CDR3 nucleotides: TGTGCCAGCTCCCTCTCTGGCTCCTACGAGCAGTACTTC. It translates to CASSLSGSYEQYF.

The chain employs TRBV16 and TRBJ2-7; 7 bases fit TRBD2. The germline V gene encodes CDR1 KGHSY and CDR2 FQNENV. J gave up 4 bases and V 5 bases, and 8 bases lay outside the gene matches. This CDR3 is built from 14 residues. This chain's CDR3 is CASSSSGGLYEQYF. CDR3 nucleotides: TGTGCCAGCAGCTCGTCGGGAGGTCTTTACGAGCAGTACTTC. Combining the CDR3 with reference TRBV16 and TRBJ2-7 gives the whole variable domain GEEVAQTPKHLVRGEGQKAKLYCAPIKGHSYVFWYQQVLKNEFKFLISFQNENVFDETGMPKERFSAKCLPNSPCSLEIQATKLEDSAVYFCASSSSGGLYEQYFGPGTRLTVT.

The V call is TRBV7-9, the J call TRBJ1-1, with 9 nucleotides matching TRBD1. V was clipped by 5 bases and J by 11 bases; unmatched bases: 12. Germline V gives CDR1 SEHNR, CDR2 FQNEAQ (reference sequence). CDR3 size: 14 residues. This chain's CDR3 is CASSLTRTGGDAFF. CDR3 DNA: TGTGCCAGCAGCCTCACCCGCACAGGGGGCGATGCTTTCTTT.

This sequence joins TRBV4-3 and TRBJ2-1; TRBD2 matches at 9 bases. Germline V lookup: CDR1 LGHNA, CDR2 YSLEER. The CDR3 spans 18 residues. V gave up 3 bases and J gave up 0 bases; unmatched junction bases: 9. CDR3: CASSHPEGLASSYNEQFF. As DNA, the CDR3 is TGCGCCAGCAGCCACCCGGAAGGACTAGCGTCCTCCTACAATGAGCAGTTCTTC.

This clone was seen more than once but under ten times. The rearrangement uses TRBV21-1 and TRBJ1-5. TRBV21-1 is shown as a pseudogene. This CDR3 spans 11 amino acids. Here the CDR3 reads CASLLNQPQHF. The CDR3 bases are TGTGCCAGCCTCCTAAACCAGCCCCAGCATTTT.

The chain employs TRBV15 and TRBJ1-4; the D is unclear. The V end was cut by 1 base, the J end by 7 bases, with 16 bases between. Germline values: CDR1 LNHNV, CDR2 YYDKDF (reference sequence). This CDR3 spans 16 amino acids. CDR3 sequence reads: CATSRVKGSGVEKLFF. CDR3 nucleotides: TGTGCCACCAGCAGAGTTAAAGGTAGTGGGGTTGAAAAACTGTTTTTT.